These 22 T cell receptor beta chains were sequenced from one sample in a study of blood T cell repertoires in COVID-19. Libraries were prepared by immunoSEQ multiplex PCR; TCRdb keeps only in-frame clonotypes and omits some of them. The sample lists roughly 230,000 clones; about 93% were seen once. The material sequenced was peripheral blood. These receptors all come from a man aged 25-45 years with COVID-19, enrolled during active disease.

The chain combines TRBV6-5 with TRBJ1-5; D perhaps matches TRBD1 (5 bases). The germline gives CDR1 MNHEY, CDR2 SVGAGI. V gave up 11 bases and J gave up 2 bases, with 16 bases separating them. This CDR3 comprises 14 residues. The CDR3 sequence: CAGSQGWRNQPQHF. Written as DNA, the CDR3 is TGTGCCGGGTCTCAGGGTTGGCGCAATCAGCCCCAGCATTTT.

The DNA of the CDR3 is TGTGCCACCAGCAGAGATAAAGCCACCGGGGAGCTGTTTTTT. This translates into CATSRDKATGELFF. V and J are TRBV15 and TRBJ2-2; D is unclear. Trimming stripped 0 bases from V and 4 bases from J, with 6 bases between. CDR3 length: 14 amino acids. Germline loops: CDR1 LNHNV, CDR2 YYDKDF (reference sequence). Based on the CDR3 plus reference TRBV15 and TRBJ2-2, the full variable domain is DAMVIQNPRYQVTQFGKPVTLSCSQTLNHNVMYWYQQKSSQAPKLLFHYYDKDFNNEADTPDNFQSRRPNTSFCFLDIRSPGLGDTAMYLCATSRDKATGELFFGEGSRLTVL.

The J gene is TRBJ2-7, the V gene TRBV11-2, with a weak D call TRBD1 (5 bases). The CDR3 contains 15 residues. Per the germline V gene, CDR1 is SGHAT and CDR2 is FQNNGV. Trimming removed 7 bases at V and 2 bases at J, with 18 bases between. CDR3 sequence reads: CASTKDTFNTYEQYF. In nucleotides, the CDR3 is TGTGCCAGCACCAAGGACACCTTTAATACCTACGAGCAGTACTTC.

The CDR3 loop reads CASSRDRVNNEQFF. CDR3 sequence (DNA): TGTGCCAGCAGCCGGGACAGGGTTAACAATGAGCAGTTCTTC. The chain employs TRBV7-3 and TRBJ2-1, with 9 bases fitting TRBD1. Germline loops: CDR1 SGHTA, CDR2 FQGTGA. The CDR3 is made up of 14 amino acids. V dropped 5 bases and J dropped 5; count of bases not matched to a gene: 4.

This chain links TRBV19 with TRBJ2-5; 8 bases agree with TRBD2. Germline V lookup: CDR1 LNHDA, CDR2 SQIVND (reference sequence). This CDR3 has 14 amino acids. V shed 6 bases, J shed 1 base, and the junction held 4 bases outside the gene matches. This chain's CDR3 is CASRGTSPQETQYF. In DNA, the CDR3 is TGTGCCAGTAGGGGGACTAGTCCCCAAGAGACCCAGTACTTC.

This sequence joins TRBV3-1 (or the pseudogene TRBV3-2) and TRBJ1-4; TRBD1 aligns across 8 bases. The CDR3 runs 15 residues. From germline, CDR1 is LGHDT and CDR2 YNNKEL (reference sequence). Trimming cost V 5 bases and J 7 bases; bases outside gene matches: 9. In DNA, the CDR3 is TGTGCCAGCAGCTTGAGGACAGGGACGTCTGAAAAACTGTTTTTT. Encoded protein: CASSLRTGTSEKLFF.

This chain uses TRBV6-6 with TRBJ1-6; D gene ambiguous. Germline V gene sequence: CDR1 MNHNY, CDR2 SVGAGI (reference sequence). This CDR3 spans 13 amino acids. The V end was cut by 7 bases, the J end by 9 bases, with 13 bases between. The chain's CDR3 is CASTEQLSSPLHF. The DNA of the CDR3 is TGTGCCAGCACGGAACAGCTAAGTTCACCCCTCCACTTT.

This clone has a handful of counts. V gene TRBV1 combines with J gene TRBJ2-7; the table calls TRBD2, which could not be checked here. TRBV1 is labeled a pseudogene. The CDR3 has 16 amino acids. The CDR3 loop is CTSSLPPTSGVYEQYF. CDR3 DNA sequence: TGCACCAGCAGCCTCCCCCCGACTAGCGGGGTCTACGAGCAGTACTTC.

This chain joins TRBV30 and TRBJ2-7; 8 bases align to TRBD1. With 4 bases clipped from V and 6 bases from J, the junction kept 17 bases outside the gene matches. The CDR3 consists of 16 residues. CDR1 GTSNPN and CDR2 SVGIG come from the germline V gene (reference sequence). CDR3 in amino acids: CAWTTWTGRGGSEQYF. CDR3 nucleotides: TGTGCCTGGACGACCTGGACAGGGCGAGGGGGGTCCGAGCAGTACTTC.

The chain couples TRBV5-6 to TRBJ2-3; 7 bases are shared with TRBD1. The CDR3 contains 15 residues. CDR1 SGHDT and CDR2 YYEEEE come from the germline V gene. The J segment lost 5 bases and the V segment lost 3 bases, leaving 9 bases of the junction unmatched. The CDR3 is CASSWVKGALDTQYF. CDR3 sequence (DNA): TGTGCCAGCAGCTGGGTTAAGGGGGCCTTAGATACGCAGTATTTT.

The J gene is TRBJ2-2, the V gene TRBV18; no definite D call. CDR1 and CDR2 from the germline V gene are KGHSH and LQKENI. This CDR3 comprises 14 residues. V lost 0 bases, J lost 6 bases, and 8 bases lay in between. In DNA form, the CDR3 reads TGTGCCAGCTCACCACCGAGTGGGCCCGGGGAGCTGTTTTTT. Protein product: CASSPPSGPGELFF. The complete variable domain, with remaining parts taken from reference TRBV18 and TRBJ2-2, reads NAGVMQNPRHLVRRRGQEARLRCSPMKGHSHVYWYRQLPEEGLKFMVYLQKENIIDESGMPKERFSAEFPKEGPSILRIQQVVRGDSAAYFCASSPPSGPGELFFGEGSRLTVL.

This rearrangement joins TRBV20-1 to TRBJ1-3; D call uncertain. V lost 3 bases, J lost 0 bases, and 6 bases lay in between. The CDR3 extends over 13 amino acids. Germline CDR1 DFQATT, CDR2 SNEGSKA (reference sequence). CDR3 DNA: TGCAGTGCTAGTCGGGTCTCTGGAAACACCATATATTTT. Its protein product is CSASRVSGNTIYF.

The gene calls are TRBV5-1 and TRBJ1-2; 10 bases are shared with TRBD1. The J segment lost 3 bases and the V segment lost 4 bases, leaving 3 bases of the junction unmatched. This CDR3 region has 14 residues. The germline gives CDR1 SGHRS, CDR2 YFSETQ. DNA of the CDR3: TGCGCCAGCAGCCCTGGGACAGGGGACTATGGCTACACCTTC. Translation: CASSPGTGDYGYTF.

The V call is TRBV29-1, the J call TRBJ1-1; D possibly corresponds to TRBD1 (6 bases). The CDR3 spans 13 residues. CDR1 is SQVTM, CDR2 ANQGSEA, per germline. V lost 7 bases and J lost 1, with 13 bases in between. The CDR3 spells CSAGADRNTEAFF. CDR3 coding DNA: TGCAGCGCGGGGGCAGATCGGAACACTGAAGCTTTCTTT.

This chain's CDR3 is CASSELAGTVNNYGYTF. CDR3 nucleotide sequence: TGTGCCAGCAGTGAATTGGCCGGGACAGTGAATAACTATGGCTACACCTTC. The V gene is TRBV6-1, the J gene TRBJ1-2, with 7 positions matching TRBD1. Germline V gene lookup returns CDR1 MNHNS and CDR2 SASEGT. The CDR3 contains 17 residues. V shed 2 bases and J 1 base; nucleotides not matched to a gene: 10.

This clone has a single count. The chain employs TRBV3-1 (or the pseudogene TRBV3-2) and TRBJ2-7; TRBD1 matches at 8 bases. CDR1 is LGHDT and CDR2 is YNNKEL in the germline V gene (reference sequence). This CDR3 region has 17 residues. V gave up 2 bases and J gave up 5 bases; unmatched junction bases: 14. Written as DNA, the CDR3 is TGTGCCAGCAGCCAAAGCAGGCAGGGGGCTCATTTCCACGAGCAGTACTTC. It yields the protein CASSQSRQGAHFHEQYF.

This rearrangement joins TRBV30 to TRBJ1-6; 9 bases line up with TRBD1. Trimming took 0 bases from V and 7 from J; bases not matched to a gene: 4. Germline CDR1 GTSNPN, CDR2 SVGIG (reference sequence). The CDR3 sequence is 15 residues long. CDR3 region: CAWSVQGTGNSPLHF. As DNA, the CDR3 is TGTGCCTGGAGTGTACAAGGGACAGGGAATTCACCCCTCCACTTT.

V and J are TRBV2 and TRBJ2-5; possible D gene TRBD1, 6 bases. This CDR3 has 13 amino acids. Between the trimmed V and J ends, which lost 7 bases and 5 bases, there was a span of 14 bases. CDR1 and CDR2 (germline): SNHLY, FYNNEI. CDR3 bases: TGTGCCAGCAAGCGAGAGGGGGTGGAGACCCAGTACTTC. It translates to CASKREGVETQYF.

V gene TRBV5-1 combines with J gene TRBJ2-1, with TRBD2 as a possible D gene (5 bases). Trimming stripped 2 bases from V and 15 bases from J, with 18 bases between. The CDR3 runs to 13 residues. Germline V gene sequence: CDR1 SGHRS, CDR2 YFSETQ. The CDR3 sequence: CASSFEGSPHTFF. The CDR3 nucleotides read TGCGCCAGCAGCTTTGAGGGTTCCCCACACACGTTCTTC.

This rearrangement joins TRBV7-3 to TRBJ1-1; no firm D call. The CDR3 is 11 residues long. CDR1 and CDR2 from the germline V gene are SGHTA and FQGTGA. Deletions cut 7 bases from V and 3 bases from J, with 6 bases between. The CDR3, as DNA: TGTGCCAGCACAGGATACACTGAAGCTTTCTTT. Translation gives CASTGYTEAFF.

This chain links TRBV6-1 with TRBJ2-1, with 12 bases fitting TRBD2. Germline values: CDR1 MNHNS, CDR2 SASEGT. V dropped 3 bases and J dropped 7; count of bases not matched to a gene: 7. The CDR3 sequence is 16 residues long. CDR3 DNA: TGTGCCAGCAGTGAGCTTGCCGGACTAGCGGGGAATGAGCAGTTCTTC. It is translated as CASSELAGLAGNEQFF.

The J gene is TRBJ1-2, the V gene TRBV9, with D unclear. CDR3 length: 13 residues. Germline CDR1 reads SGDLS; CDR2 reads YYNGEE. V shed 0 bases and J shed 7 bases, with 10 bases lying between them. The chain's CDR3 is CASSVAPVSGYTF. In DNA, the CDR3 is TGTGCCAGCAGCGTAGCTCCCGTCAGTGGCTACACCTTC.